Presented here are 17 T cell receptor beta chains from one specimen sequenced in a study of technical replicates of blood from a few donors. Sequenced by immunoSEQ multiplex PCR; TCRdb stores in-frame clones only, minus some. Found here are 50,000 to 70,000 clones, roughly 88% of them singletons; the top ten hold about 4.7%. Source material: PBMCs. Receptors originate from a human donor in good health. Some clones in this sample may be carry-over from other donors' samples.

This chain links TRBV7-2 with TRBJ2-3, with D unresolved. The CDR3 runs to 16 residues. V was clipped by 0 bases and J by 0 bases, with 10 bases between them. Germline V gene sequence: CDR1 SGHTA, CDR2 FQGNSA. This CDR3 reads CASSLAATRSTDTQYF. CDR3 bases: TGTGCCAGCAGCTTAGCCGCCACCCGGAGCACAGATACGCAGTATTTT.

This clone was seen a few times. The rearrangement links TRBV7-9 to TRBJ1-1, with D perhaps TRBD1 (5 bases). The V gene lost 5 bases and the J gene lost 3 bases, with 13 bases spanning the gap. This CDR3 region has 14 residues. Germline-derived CDR1 and CDR2 are SEHNR and FQNEAQ (reference sequence). Here the CDR3 reads CASSPARGDTEAFF. The CDR3, as DNA: TGTGCCAGCAGCCCAGCGCGGGGGGACACTGAAGCTTTCTTT.

The gene calls are TRBV5-4 and TRBJ2-5; D possibly corresponds to TRBD1 (6 bases). The CDR3 sequence is 16 residues long. V lost 4 bases and J 2 bases, leaving 18 bases between the germline ends. CDR1 SGHNT and CDR2 YYREEE come from the germline V gene (reference sequence). In DNA, the CDR3 is TGTGCCAGCAGCACCCCGGCTGGGGGCCTACAAGAGACCCAGTACTTC. Translating gives CASSTPAGGLQETQYF.

V gene TRBV27 combines with J gene TRBJ2-7, with TRBD2 matching 7 bases. Looked up from germline, CDR1 is MNHEY and CDR2 is SMNVEV (reference sequence). This CDR3 comprises 14 residues. Losses at the gene ends were 1 base for V and 5 bases for J; bases not matched to a gene: 5. This CDR3 reads CASSLLGGGNEQYF. In nucleotides, the CDR3 is TGTGCCAGCAGTTTATTGGGGGGGGGTAACGAGCAGTACTTC.

The chain links TRBV6-5 to TRBJ2-3; the D gene is possibly TRBD2 (7 bases). This CDR3 region has 16 residues. The ends were cut back, 0 bases at V and 1 base at J, with 11 bases in the middle. The germline CDR1 and CDR2 sequences are MNHEY and SVGAGI. The CDR3 sequence is CASSYSDGGRTDTQYF. The CDR3 DNA is TGTGCCAGCAGTTACTCGGACGGGGGGCGCACAGATACGCAGTATTTT.

This sequence joins TRBV25-1 and TRBJ2-1; 11 nucleotides line up with TRBD2. Germline-derived CDR1 and CDR2 are MGHDK and SYGVNS. V shed 4 bases and J 7 bases; nucleotides not matched to a gene: 6. This CDR3 region has 15 residues. The CDR3 DNA reads TGTGCCAGCAGTGGGCTAGCGGGAGGTGTTAATGAGCAGTTCTTC. Protein product: CASSGLAGGVNEQFF.

This clone was seen only a few times. This chain connects TRBV7-9 to TRBJ1-2; no reliable D call. The CDR3 is made up of 14 amino acids. The germline V gene has CDR1 SEHNR and CDR2 FQNEAQ (reference sequence). The V end was cut by 4 bases, the J end by 4 bases, with 13 bases between. CDR3: CASSSLWGVYGYTF. DNA of the CDR3: TGTGCCAGCAGCTCATTGTGGGGAGTCTATGGCTACACCTTC.

This CDR3 is CAWRTNLAKTQYF. The DNA of the CDR3 is TGTGCCTGGAGGACTAACTTGGCGAAGACCCAGTACTTC. The J gene is TRBJ2-5, the V gene TRBV30, with D tentatively TRBD2 (5 bases). In germline, CDR1 is GTSNPN, CDR2 SVGIG (reference sequence). V was shortened by 3 bases and J by 6 bases, with 14 bases between the two germline ends. This CDR3 contains 13 residues.

J is TRBJ1-6 and V is TRBV7-3; 8 nucleotides align to TRBD1. CDR3 size: 16 residues. CDR1 is SGHTA, CDR2 FQGTGA, per germline. V lost 0 bases and J lost 7; bases outside the gene matches: 5. The CDR3 loop is CASSLTGQGRNSPLHF. CDR3 coding DNA: TGTGCCAGCAGCTTAACCGGACAGGGAAGGAATTCACCCCTCCACTTT. Supplemented by reference TRBV7-3 and TRBJ1-6, the full variable domain reads GAGVSQTPSNKVTEKGKYVELRCDPISGHTALYWYRQSLGQGPEFLIYFQGTGAADDSGLPNDRFFAVRPEGSVSTLKIQRTERGDSAVYLCASSLTGQGRNSPLHFGNGTRLTVT.

The rearrangement uses TRBV19 and TRBJ2-1; weak D call: TRBD2 (6 bases). Germline V gene data show CDR1 as LNHDA and CDR2 as SQIVND (reference sequence). Trimming removed 7 bases from V and 4 bases from J, with 11 bases in between. This CDR3 has 13 amino acids. CDR3: CASNSGNYNEQFF. The CDR3 DNA reads as TGTGCCAGTAATAGCGGAAATTACAATGAGCAGTTCTTC.

The chain recombines TRBV19 with TRBJ1-6; 8 bases map to TRBD1. CDR3 length: 16 amino acids. Germline loops: CDR1 LNHDA, CDR2 SQIVND (reference sequence). V shed 6 bases and J 5 bases; nucleotides not matched to a gene: 9. The CDR3 DNA reads as TGTGCCAGTAGCGAACAGGGGACAGGTGATAATTCACCCCTCCACTTT. Encoded protein: CASSEQGTGDNSPLHF.

The rearrangement uses TRBV14 and TRBJ2-1, with D uncertain. This CDR3 spans 15 amino acids. CDR1 SGHDN and CDR2 FVKESK come from the germline V gene. Trimming took 1 base from V and 9 from J, leaving 16 bases between them. CDR3 in amino acids: CASSQGGAKYVEQFF. The CDR3 coding sequence is TGTGCCAGCAGCCAAGGAGGTGCTAAATACGTTGAGCAGTTCTTC.

The rearrangement uses TRBV21-1 and TRBJ1-1; the table's TRBD1 call for D was not verified on the DNA. TRBV21-1 is flagged as a pseudogene. The CDR3 runs 13 residues. Here the CDR3 DNA reads TGTGCCAGCAGCATTTGGGCGAACACTGAAGCTTTCTTT. Its translation is CASSIWANTEAFF.

V gene TRBV11-2 combines with J gene TRBJ2-7; TRBD1 matches 8 bases. V lost 0 bases and J lost 2; bases outside the gene matches: 3. The CDR3 consists of 15 residues. Germline values: CDR1 SGHAT, CDR2 FQNNGV. The CDR3 DNA reads TGTGCCAGCAGCTTAGAGGGACAGGTCCCCTACGAGCAGTACTTC. The encoded protein is CASSLEGQVPYEQYF.

The chain has TRBV19 and TRBJ2-7, with 7 nucleotides matching TRBD2. J gave up 4 bases and V 6 bases, and 9 bases lay outside the gene matches. Germline V gene lookup returns CDR1 LNHDA and CDR2 SQIVND (reference sequence). This CDR3 is built from 14 residues. This CDR3 is CASSPASGGYEQYF. In nucleotides, the CDR3 is TGTGCCAGTAGCCCCGCATCGGGAGGTTACGAGCAGTACTTC.

The V gene is TRBV5-1, the J gene TRBJ1-4, with 7 bases matching TRBD1. CDR3 size: 14 residues. V lost 2 bases, J lost 8 bases, and 6 bases stayed unmatched. CDR1 SGHRS and CDR2 YFSETQ come from the germline V gene. The chain's CDR3 is CASSLTGDREKLFF. DNA of the CDR3: TGCGCCAGCAGCTTAACAGGGGATCGGGAAAAACTGTTTTTT.

The chain couples TRBV7-2 to TRBJ2-5, with 12 bases aligning to TRBD2. The V gene end was trimmed by 6 bases and the J gene end by 7 bases; junction bases not matched to a gene: 9. CDR1 and CDR2 from the germline V gene are SGHTA and FQGNSA. This CDR3 region has 15 residues. The CDR3 DNA reads as TGTGCCAGCAGGCCGAGACTAGCGGGAGTTTTGACCCAGTACTTC. Translated, it gives CASRPRLAGVLTQYF.